Below are 17 T cell receptor beta chains sequenced from a single sample in a study of T-cell reconstitution after alpha-beta-depleted transplantation in children. Unique molecular identifiers were used to barcode this TCRbeta library. TCRdb re-derived calls from the PCR reads in MiXCR, one entry per CDR3 protein. The table records fewer than 750,000 distinct CDR3 sequences, 23% of them present only once. This sample comprised PBMCs, mostly from graft donor cells, obtained 360 days after TCRalphabeta/CD19-depleted stem cell transplant. The source of these receptors is a boy in the first two years of life who had a stem cell transplant for acute myeloid leukemia, so the T cells may come from the graft donor.

This clonotype was recorded at least ten times. The chain couples TRBV4-3 to TRBJ2-7, with a possible D match to TRBD2 (6 bases). Trimming took 4 bases from V and 5 from J, leaving 12 bases between them. CDR1 is LGHNA and CDR2 is YSLEER in the germline V gene. CDR3 size: 13 residues. This CDR3 is CASSLYGGDEQYF. CDR3 nucleotide sequence: TGCGCCAGCAGCCTATACGGCGGGGACGAGCAGTACTTC.

The chain is built from TRBV9 and TRBJ2-6, with D perhaps matching TRBD1 (5 bases). Between the trimmed V and J ends, which lost 0 bases and 0 bases, there was a span of 10 bases. Germline values: CDR1 SGDLS, CDR2 YYNGEE. This CDR3 comprises 17 residues. The DNA for the CDR3 is TGTGCCAGCAGCGTAGGGACACCACACTCTGGGGCCAACGTCCTGACTTTC. Translating it yields CASSVGTPHSGANVLTF.

The chain employs TRBV12-3 or TRBV12-4 and TRBJ1-2; TRBD1 matches 7 bases. The CDR3 runs to 15 residues. With V trimmed by 6 bases and J by 7 bases, 14 bases remained unmatched. This chain's CDR3 is CASSRISETGFGYTF. CDR3 nucleotides: TGTGCCAGCAGCCGAATCTCCGAGACAGGGTTTGGCTACACCTTC.

This clonotype was picked up a small number of times. The CDR3 region has the DNA TGCGCCAGCAGTCAGACAGGGGGGGATGAGCAGTTCTTC. Its protein product is CASSQTGGDEQFF. The V call is TRBV5-1, the J call TRBJ2-1; 9 bases fit TRBD1. With V trimmed by 5 bases and J by 8 bases, 5 bases remained unmatched. The germline CDR1 and CDR2 sequences are SGHRS and YFSETQ. The CDR3 consists of 13 residues. Full variable domain (outside the CDR3, taken from reference TRBV5-1 and TRBJ2-1): KAGVTQTPRYLIKTRGQQVTLSCSPISGHRSVSWYQQTPGQGLQFLFEYFSETQRNKGNFPGRFSGRQFSNSRSEMNVSTLELGDSALYLCASSQTGGDEQFFGPGTRLTVL.

This clonotype has at least ten counts. The J gene is TRBJ2-3, the V gene TRBV28, with D perhaps given as TRBD1 or TRBD2 (6 bases each). Germline V gene lookup returns CDR1 MDHEN and CDR2 SYDVKM. V was shortened by 2 bases and J by 5 bases, with 17 bases between the two germline ends. This CDR3 is 16 amino acids long. The CDR3 region is CASSLIGRGPRDTQYF. The CDR3 nucleotides are TGTGCCAGCAGTTTAATTGGCCGGGGGCCTAGAGATACGCAGTATTTT.

There are many counts of this clonotype. The rearrangement links TRBV29-1 to TRBJ2-2; TRBD1 might be the D (6 bases). The ends were cut back, 5 bases at V and 4 bases at J, with 17 bases in the middle. CDR3 length: 15 residues. Per germline, CDR1 SQVTM and CDR2 ANQGSEA. The CDR3 region is CSVWRWGPSTGELFF. Here the CDR3 DNA reads TGCAGCGTTTGGCGTTGGGGGCCAAGCACCGGGGAGCTGTTTTTT.

This clonotype showed up many times. The CDR3 region is CASRQGLAVNTEAFF. CDR3 in DNA: TGTGCCAGCCGACAGGGTTTGGCCGTGAACACTGAAGCTTTCTTT. The rearrangement joins TRBV6-5 to TRBJ1-1; the match to TRBD1 covers 7 bases. CDR3 length: 15 residues. Germline V gene data show CDR1 as MNHEY and CDR2 as SVGAGI. V lost 8 bases and J lost 0; bases outside the gene matches: 9.

This clonotype was counted a few times. The chain links TRBV4-3 to TRBJ2-3; maybe TRBD1 (5 bases). The CDR3 has 14 amino acids. Trimming took 2 bases from V and 3 from J, leaving 9 bases between them. Looked up from germline, CDR1 is LGHNA and CDR2 is YSLEER. The CDR3 nucleotides read TGCGCCAGCAGCCAACAGGGTTGGACAGATACGCAGTATTTT. It encodes CASSQQGWTDTQYF.

There are a few counts of this clonotype. The chain is built from TRBV29-1 and TRBJ1-4, with a weak D call TRBD1 (5 bases). Germline lookup yields CDR1 SQVTM and CDR2 ANQGSEA. CDR3 length equals 16 residues. V was clipped by 6 bases and J by 9 bases, with 26 bases between them. The CDR3 loop reads CSVFGITGTGRKKLFF. The CDR3 DNA is TGCAGCGTCTTTGGGATAACCGGGACGGGGCGAAAAAAACTGTTTTTT.

In nucleotides, the CDR3 is TGTGCCACCAGTGACCAACCAGGGGACTGGGGGAGGGCAGATACGCAGTATTTT. This gives the protein CATSDQPGDWGRADTQYF. This chain uses TRBV24-1 with TRBJ2-3; possibly TRBD2 for D (7 bases). CDR1 KGHDR and CDR2 SFDVKD come from the germline V gene. The CDR3 sequence is 18 residues long. V lost 4 bases, J lost 4 bases, and 23 bases lay in between.

The chain has TRBV7-9 and TRBJ2-5; weak D call: TRBD1 (6 bases). V lost 6 bases and J lost 4, with 21 bases in between. CDR3 length: 16 amino acids. Germline V lookup: CDR1 SEHNR, CDR2 FQNEAQ (reference sequence). DNA of the CDR3: TGTGCCAGCAGTTTTTCTGCTCTACAGGGCCTAGAGACCCAGTACTTC. Its protein product is CASSFSALQGLETQYF. The entire variable domain, with the rest obtained from reference TRBV7-9 and TRBJ2-5, is as follows: DTGVSQNPRHKITKRGQNVTFRCDPISEHNRLYWYRQTLGQGPEFLTYFQNEAQLEKSRLLSDRFSAERPKGSFSTLEIQRTEQGDSAMYLCASSFSALQGLETQYFGPGTRLLVL.

This clonotype was seen more than once but under ten times. The chain couples TRBV7-6 to TRBJ2-1; D may be TRBD2 (5 bases). V lost 5 bases to trimming and J lost 9 bases, with 20 bases between them. CDR1 and CDR2 from the germline V gene are SGHVS and FNYEAQ. This CDR3 contains 15 residues. CDR3 DNA sequence: TGTGCCAGCAGCCCACCGGACTCTTCCCACGGTGAGCAGTTCTTC. As protein: CASSPPDSSHGEQFF.

Written as DNA, the CDR3 is TGCAGTGCTTTAAGGCCCGGGACAGGGTACACTGAAGCTTTCTTT. Translation gives CSALRPGTGYTEAFF. V usage is TRBV20-1 and J usage is TRBJ1-1; 9 bases agree with TRBD1. This CDR3 is built from 15 residues. Germline CDR1 and CDR2: DFQATT and SNEGSKA (reference sequence). V lost 5 bases, J lost 3 bases, and 10 bases stayed unmatched.

A few counts support this clonotype. The chain combines TRBV12-3 or TRBV12-4 with TRBJ1-1; D uncertain. V shed 7 bases and J shed 4 bases, with 13 bases lying between them. The CDR3 extends over 13 amino acids. The CDR3 is CASTMWAATEAFF. In DNA, the CDR3 is TGTGCCAGCACAATGTGGGCAGCCACTGAAGCTTTCTTT.

The genes are TRBV18 and TRBJ1-6, with D perhaps matching TRBD1 (5 bases). The CDR3 spans 15 residues. The germline V gene encodes CDR1 KGHSH and CDR2 LQKENI. V gave up 5 bases and J gave up 6 bases, with 14 bases separating them. This chain's CDR3 is CASSNTRRGNSPLHF. In nucleotides, the CDR3 is TGTGCCAGCTCAAACACGCGGAGGGGTAATTCACCCCTCCACTTT.

This clonotype occurred many times. The genes are TRBV20-1 and TRBJ2-1; D is unresolved. The CDR3 extends over 12 amino acids. V was clipped by 6 bases and J by 2 bases, with 8 bases between them. Per the germline V gene, CDR1 is DFQATT and CDR2 is SNEGSKA (reference sequence). DNA of the CDR3: TGCAGTGCAGGCCGGCCCTACAATGAGCAGTTCTTC. This sequence encodes CSAGRPYNEQFF.

This clonotype was recorded a few times. The chain is built from TRBV20-1 and TRBJ2-1; 12 positions agree with TRBD2. The V and J ends lost 6 bases and 9 bases, in that order; junction bases with no gene match: 9. In germline, CDR1 is DFQATT, CDR2 SNEGSKA (reference sequence). The CDR3 loop spans 14 amino acids. Here the CDR3 DNA reads TGCAGTGCCCCTAGCGGGGGGGCGTCGGGTGAGCAGTTCTTC. This gives the protein CSAPSGGASGEQFF.